This T cell receptor beta chain was recorded in a study of shared clonotypes between healthy human individuals (TCRdb year 2020). At the level of the whole study: A few men and a couple of women, aged 18 to 49 years, made up the cohort. For each donor, CD4 naive and CD4 memory were each run on three plates, CD8 naive on two plates, and CD8 memory on one plate. To estimate repertoire size and how much clonotypes are shared between individuals, the study performed deep sequencing of blood TCR repertoires from a few healthy adults. To increase sequencing depth and limit assay-specific biases, TCR repertoire library preparation and sequencing were carried out by different laboratories using diverse techniques. Each donor's leukapheresis produced roughly between about 0.8 and 8.9 billion PBMCs. Beyond this particular receptor, the publication reports: Larger estimated clonotype richness was generally found for naive subsets than for memory subsets. Pairwise subsampling indicated that sequencing depth was expected to affect the degree of clonotype sharing among donors. When a handful of donors were compared, the shared fraction of clonotypes was approximately 5% for naive CD4, over 3% for naive CD8, about 2.5% for memory CD4, and 0.3% to 0.5% for memory CD8. Higher generation probabilities were observed for clonotypes shared by all four sorted-subset donors than for non-shared clonotypes. Because the study included a small number of donors, the genetic and exposure-history diversity represented was limited. Rarefaction of sorted-subset datasets indicated incomplete sequencing despite the large sequencing depth. Sampling was restricted to blood, and TCR repertoires in tissues likely differ from the TCR repertoires found in blood.

TCR CDR3 regions were amplified from genomic DNA by multiplex PCR using the deep immunoSEQ assay. For each cell subset, the extracted genomic DNA was distributed evenly across all wells of several immunoSEQ 96-well plates, and each plate served as one replicate. For sorted subsets, 150 to 200 ng genomic DNA, equal to approximately 30,000 T cell genomes, was loaded into each replicate PCR. The purified libraries were quantified using a Qubit 3.0 fluorometer, sized with a Bioanalyzer 2100, and then quantified again using the KAPA Library Quantification kit. Every immunoSEQ 96-well plate was sequenced on a separate single-read 150-cycle Illumina NextSeq 550 flow cell. On the study's bioinformatics: Because only junctional sequences without quality scores were contained in the immunoSEQ output, filtering matching that applied to full-length reads could not be performed. Sequences were annotated with PyIR, a Python wrapper for IgBLAST v1.9, using IMGT germline references to assign V/J genes and CDR3. Reads were filtered out if the reads had weak V/J assignments (E-value above 1e-6), no CDR3, stop codons, out-of-frame junctions, or ambiguous translated residues. V3J clonotypes were defined by identical inferred V gene, J gene, and CDR3 amino acid sequence. Percentage overlap between repertoires was calculated by dividing the number of shared unique clonotypes by the size of the smaller repertoire. RTK rarefaction, the Chao1 estimator, and Recon v2.1 estimates of unobserved clonotypes were used to assess repertoire richness. For all TCRbeta clonotypes obtained by the gDNA method from four donors, generation probabilities were computed with OLGA. In TCRdb, the immuneACCESS table is reduced to in-frame sequences with V and J assigned. These tables do not hold every clone; where another copy was compared, an unresolved V gene accounts for under half, and the others remain unexplained. The V and J calls and clone size come from that table; D and trimming were worked out from the DNA. The sample table records about 870,000 clones; approximately 92% of these occur just once. The top ten clones comprise around 24% of the sample.

CD8 naive samples were CD45RO-negative cells positively selected for CCR7, giving a CD45RA+CCR7+ population that excluded TemRA cells. The donors were healthy, HIV-negative adults with no recently reported acute infections or vaccinations. Every donor was a Caucasian adult living in Nashville, Tennessee, USA. Blood was obtained by leukapheresis, after which PBMCs were separated by Ficoll-Histopaque density gradient centrifugation and cryopreserved in liquid nitrogen vapor phase. Analytical flow cytometry was used to check the purity and quantity of every magnetically sorted T cell population. From each sorted fraction, genomic DNA was isolated and quantified by UV absorbance on a Nanodrop 2000c. This clone was detected once. No antigen is known for it. One base away there is no much larger clone; base qualities are not given. Counted from cysteine to phenylalanine, this CDR3 has 14 amino acids. CDR3 DNA only is kept here, 42 bases in frame from base 1. Trimming removed 5 bases from V and 3 bases from J; the gene matches leave 4 bases unexplained. Reading the germline V gene gives CDR1 MNHEY and CDR2 SVGAGI.

Input material: naive CD8+ T cells sorted from blood. The cell subset or site label, read with the paper, signifies: CD45RA+CCR7+. The sequence was collected from a young man in good health. The rearranged segments are TRBV6-5 and TRBJ1-5, with 7 junctional bases fitting TRBD1. The encoded CDR3 is CASSKTGYNQPQHF. The DNA sequence is as follows: TGTGCCAGCAGTAAGACAGGGTACAATCAGCCCCAGCATTTT.